Listed here are 12 T cell receptor beta chains from one sample, sequenced in a study of post-analysis software for immune sequencing data. For these TCRs, the target antigens are not known. Built from TCR beta cDNA, the libraries had unique molecular identifiers in them. TCRdb redid the calling of the PCR reads with MiXCR, one entry per CDR3 protein. The profile covers 750,000 to 900,000 distinct CDR3 sequences, with roughly 46% appearing a single time and 4.9% taken by the ten largest. Regarding the study as a whole: Four to six TRBV segments were more frequent in patients than controls; TRBV5-6, TRBV5-1 and TRBV20-1 belonged to this group.

The sample taken for sequencing was blood. These receptors originate from a girl aged 10 to 17 with multiple sclerosis.

In this sample, this clonotype turned up a few times. This chain links TRBV20-1 with TRBJ2-7; TRBD1 or TRBD2 may be the D gene (5 bases each). Per the germline V gene, CDR1 is DFQATT and CDR2 is SNEGSKA (reference sequence). The CDR3 runs to 16 residues. Trimming took 0 bases from V and 6 from J, leaving 21 bases between them. CDR3 sequence reads: CSARDSLGASMAEQYF. DNA for the CDR3: TGCAGTGCTAGAGATTCCCTCGGGGCTAGCATGGCCGAGCAGTACTTC.

V and J are TRBV27 and TRBJ2-1; weak D call: TRBD1 (6 bases). Germline-derived CDR1 and CDR2 are MNHEY and SMNVEV (reference sequence). V gave up 4 bases and J gave up 6 bases, with 10 bases separating them. The CDR3 is 13 residues long. DNA for the CDR3: TGTGCCAGCAGTTGGGGGCCCTCCAATGAGCAGTTCTTC. As protein: CASSWGPSNEQFF.

CDR3 region: CASSPPGTPSYEQYF. CDR3 coding DNA: TGTGCCAGCAGCCCCCCGGGGACACCCTCCTACGAGCAGTACTTC. V gene TRBV7-9 combines with J gene TRBJ2-7; tentative D call: TRBD1 (6 bases). Germline V gene data show CDR1 as SEHNR and CDR2 as FQNEAQ (reference sequence). V was clipped by 5 bases and J by 0 bases, with 14 bases between them. The length of the CDR3 is 15 residues.

V and J are TRBV11-2 and TRBJ2-3; 9 nucleotides align to TRBD1. From germline, CDR1 is SGHAT and CDR2 FQNNGV. The V segment lost 4 bases and the J segment 2 bases; nucleotides outside the gene matches: 10. The CDR3 extends over 17 amino acids. The DNA of the CDR3 is TGTGCCAGCAGCTCCGGGACAGGGATCTCCGACACAGATACGCAGTATTTT. It is translated as CASSSGTGISDTDTQYF.

This clonotype was seen only once. V is TRBV28 and J is TRBJ2-4, with 9 bases identical to TRBD1. The V and J ends lost 2 bases and 1 base, in that order; junction bases with no gene match: 18. The CDR3 length is 21 residues. The germline V gene encodes CDR1 MDHEN and CDR2 SYDVKM. The DNA for the CDR3 is TGTGCCAGCAGTTTAGACCCCTTGGGGGGGACAGGGTCCTTGGCCAAAAACATTCAGTACTTC. This sequence encodes CASSLDPLGGTGSLAKNIQYF.

Written as DNA, the CDR3 is TGCAGTGCCACCCCGGACAGGGGGACCTACAATGAGCAGTTCTTC. Its translation: CSATPDRGTYNEQFF. The V call is TRBV20-1, the J call TRBJ2-1; 10 bases fit TRBD1. The V gene's germline CDR1 is DFQATT and CDR2 SNEGSKA (reference sequence). Trimming cost V 6 bases and J 2 bases; bases outside gene matches: 7. The CDR3 consists of 15 residues.

In this sample, this clonotype turned up a few times. The chain uses TRBV6-5 and TRBJ2-7, with a weak D call TRBD1 (6 bases). CDR3 length equals 16 residues. The V end lost 3 bases, the J end lost 0 bases, and 15 bases lay between the germline ends. In germline, CDR1 is MNHEY, CDR2 SVGAGI. CDR3 nucleotides: TGTGCCAGCAGTTATCCTGGACAGAGGGGCTCCTACGAGCAGTACTTC. It specifies CASSYPGQRGSYEQYF.

The chain has TRBV27 and TRBJ2-1; perhaps TRBD1 as D (6 bases). Between the trimmed V and J ends, which lost 2 bases and 0 bases, there was a span of 17 bases. The length of the CDR3 is 18 residues. The V gene's germline CDR1 is MNHEY and CDR2 SMNVEV (reference sequence). The CDR3 sequence: CASSLGHRDPSSYNEQFF. The DNA for the CDR3 is TGTGCCAGCAGTTTAGGGCACAGGGATCCTAGCTCCTACAATGAGCAGTTCTTC.

J is TRBJ2-7 and V is TRBV29-1; no clear D gene. Germline V lookup: CDR1 SQVTM, CDR2 ANQGSEA. V was trimmed by 4 bases and J by 0 bases, leaving 13 bases between them. This CDR3 is 14 amino acids long. The CDR3 here is CSVAPGTSSYEQYF. The CDR3 DNA reads TGCAGCGTTGCCCCGGGCACGAGCTCCTACGAGCAGTACTTC.

The chain carries TRBV7-9 and TRBJ2-5, with 11 bases aligning to TRBD1. After removal of 0 bases from V and 7 bases from J, the junction contained 7 bases not matched to a gene. The CDR3 is made up of 16 amino acids. CDR1 and CDR2 from the germline V gene are SEHNR and FQNEAQ (reference sequence). For the CDR3, the DNA is TGTGCCAGCAGCTTAGCCCCCGGACAGGGGGCTGGGACCCAGTACTTC. Encoded protein: CASSLAPGQGAGTQYF.

This clonotype came up a few times. Given a much more abundant clone one base away, this may be a read error. The chain uses TRBV20-1 and TRBJ2-5; tentative D call: TRBD1 (6 bases). Germline loops: CDR1 DFQATT, CDR2 SNEGSKA (reference sequence). CDR3 size: 15 residues. CDR3 sequence reads: CSAGPTVERQETRYF. CDR3 nucleotide sequence: TGCAGTGCTGGCCCCACGGTAGAACGACAGGAGACCCGGTACTTC.

The chain carries TRBV29-1 and TRBJ2-7; D uncertain. Trimming stripped 5 bases from V and 3 bases from J, with 14 bases between. Germline V CDR1 and CDR2: SQVTM, ANQGSEA. This CDR3 spans 13 amino acids. Here the CDR3 reads CSVCQWDNYEQYF. CDR3 DNA: TGCAGCGTTTGTCAGTGGGATAACTACGAGCAGTACTTC.